The rows below give T cell receptor beta chains drawn from one sample of a study of T-cell memory formation after mild COVID-19. TCRdb fed the 5' RACE reads into MiXCR, producing one record per CDR3 protein. The profile covers about 300,000 distinct CDR3 sequences, with just under 20% appearing a single time and 20% to 25% taken by the ten largest. The material sequenced was PBMCs or a T cell subset sorted from them (not recorded which). The source of these receptors is a man aged 18-30 years who had mild COVID-19 (a few samples of this study predate the infection). Cell type and time point are not known. The CDR3 runs from the conserved cysteine through the conserved F or W. A D gene is named only where the DNA matches it firmly. Size tells how often a clone was seen (once, few, many) or the class of an expanded clone, and some rows leave it out.

v_call	d_call	j_call	clone_size	cdr3_nt	cdr3_aa
TRBV20-1	.	TRBJ1-2	few	TGCAGTGCTAGCAAAGGTGGGGCGCGAGGCTATGGCTACACCTTC	CSASKGGARGYGYTF
TRBV29-1	TRBD2	TRBJ2-1	few	TGCAGCGTTGATGGACTAGCGGGGTTCTCCTACAATGAGCAGTTCTTC	CSVDGLAGFSYNEQFF
TRBV7-9	.	TRBJ2-5	.	TGTGCCAGCAGCTCCAAAGGGGCACAAGAGACCCAGTACTTC	CASSSKGAQETQYF
TRBV7-2	.	TRBJ2-7	few	TGTGCCAGCAGCTTAATCGGTCGCGAGCAGTACTTC	CASSLIGREQYF
TRBV7-6	.	TRBJ2-5	.	TGTGCCAGCAGCTTACGGGGGTATCGGGAGACCCAGTACTTC	CASSLRGYRETQYF
TRBV12-3/TRBV12-4	.	TRBJ1-2	many	TGTGCCAGCAGTCGGGACGGTAACTATGGCTACACCTTC	CASSRDGNYGYTF
TRBV12-3/TRBV12-4	.	TRBJ1-6	.	TGTGCCAGCAGATTATCTGGGGGAAATTCACCCCTCCACTTT	CASRLSGGNSPLHF
TRBV7-9	.	TRBJ2-7	once	TGTGCCAGCAGCCACGGGTTGGGTAGCTCCTACGAGCAGTACTTC	CASSHGLGSSYEQYF
TRBV7-2	.	TRBJ1-2	few	TGTGCTCGGGCGGGCCTCTATGGCTACACCTTC	CARAGLYGYTF
TRBV6-1	.	TRBJ1-2	.	TGTGCCAGCAGTGAAATCGGGGAAGGCTATGGCTACACCTTC	CASSEIGEGYGYTF
TRBV7-2	.	TRBJ1-3	.	TGTGCCAGCAGCCCAGCGAATGGAAACACCATATATTTT	CASSPANGNTIYF
TRBV5-1	.	TRBJ1-1	many	TGCGCCAGCAGCTTCTATATGACGAACACTGAAGCTTTCTTT	CASSFYMTNTEAFF
TRBV7-9	.	TRBJ2-5	.	TGTGCCAGCAGCTTAGAGACAGGTTATCACCAAGAGACCCAGTACTTC	CASSLETGYHQETQYF
TRBV27	.	TRBJ2-1	.	TGTGCCAGCAGTTTTGATGGGAATGAGCAGTTCTTC	CASSFDGNEQFF
TRBV18	.	TRBJ1-3	few	TGTGCCAGCTCACCACGAGGGGACGTCTCTGGAAACACCATATATTTT	CASSPRGDVSGNTIYF
TRBV3-1	TRBD1	TRBJ2-1	few	TGTGCCACCCACCTAGGACAGGGGTCCAATGAGCAGTTCTTC	CATHLGQGSNEQFF
TRBV20-1	TRBD1	TRBJ1-1	.	TGCAGTGCTCGGGACAGCTTCATGGTGAACACTGAAGCTTTCTTT	CSARDSFMVNTEAFF
TRBV5-1	.	TRBJ2-5	many	TGCGCCAGCAGCTTAGGGGGGGAAGAGACCCAGTACTTC	CASSLGGEETQYF
TRBV12-3/TRBV12-4	.	TRBJ1-5	many	TGTGCCAGCAGTTTGTTTAGCAATCAGCCCCAGCATTTT	CASSLFSNQPQHF
TRBV2	TRBD2	TRBJ2-3	.	TGTGCCAGCCGGAGGGCGGGGGGTCCCATCGGCACAGATACGCAGTATTTT	CASRRAGGPIGTDTQYF
TRBV5-1	.	TRBJ2-2	few	TGCGCCAGCAGATACTTCGGATTGGTCACCGGGGAGCTGTTTTTT	CASRYFGLVTGELFF
TRBV28	TRBD1	TRBJ2-1	few	TGTGCCACCCGACCGGGACAGCCCTACAATGAGCAGTTCTTC	CATRPGQPYNEQFF
TRBV7-9	TRBD1	TRBJ2-6	.	TGTGCCAGCAGCTCCCCTCTAAGACAGGGACAATTATCTGGGGCCAACGTCCTGACTTTC	CASSSPLRQGQLSGANVLTF
TRBV5-4	TRBD1	TRBJ2-3	few	TGTGCCAGCAGCCTCGCCGGGACAGGGATGGCAGATACGCAGTATTTT	CASSLAGTGMADTQYF
TRBV7-9	.	TRBJ2-1	few	TGTGCCAGCAGCCGGGGACTGACTAATGAGCAGTTCTTC	CASSRGLTNEQFF
TRBV5-1	TRBD1	TRBJ2-7	many	TGCGCCAGCAGCTTGGAGGGACAGGGGGCTGATGAGCAGTACTTC	CASSLEGQGADEQYF
TRBV11-2	TRBD2	TRBJ2-5	.	TGTGCCAGCAGCTCGACGGGACTAGCGGACCAAGAGACCCAGTACTTC	CASSSTGLADQETQYF
TRBV21-1	.	TRBJ2-4	.	TGTGCCAGCAGCACCGGGCCGGGACAGGTCCTACCTCTAGCCAAAAACATTCAGTACTTC	CASSTGPGQVLPLAKNIQYF
TRBV5-1	.	TRBJ2-5	few	TGCGCCAGCAGCTTGATAGGACAAAACCAAGAGACCCAGTACTTC	CASSLIGQNQETQYF
TRBV4-1	TRBD1	TRBJ1-2	.	TGCGCCAGCAGGGGGACAGGGGAGTATGGCTACACCTTC	CASRGTGEYGYTF
TRBV5-1	TRBD1	TRBJ2-2	.	TGCGCCAGCAGCGTTGACAGGGGGCAAACCGGGGAGCTGTTTTTT	CASSVDRGQTGELFF
TRBV10-3	TRBD1	TRBJ1-1	.	TGTGCCATCAGTGAGGACGACGGATCCAGGGGGATTGAAGCTTTCTTT	CAISEDDGSRGIEAFF
TRBV5-1	TRBD1	TRBJ2-1	few	TGCGCCAGCAGCAAACGCTCCGGGACAGGGGAGGCGGTGAATGAGCAGTTCTTC	CASSKRSGTGEAVNEQFF